This T cell receptor (beta chain) emerged from a study of CD8+ T cells in alopecia areata. Extracted RNA was reverse transcribed into cDNA, the sequencing template. Here immunoSEQ multiplex PCR was the method, and the copy in TCRdb shows in-frame clones only, minus some. Of about 270,000 clones listed, 60% were seen once; the top ten hold roughly 0.88%. The CDR3 totals 13 residues. J gave up 8 bases and V 4 bases, and 6 bases lay outside the gene matches. Germline CDR1 is SGHDT and CDR2 is YYEEEE. Documented treatment: oral pan-JAK inhibitor, 5-10 mg twice daily. Sorted populations comprised CD4+ and CD8+ T cells obtained from PBMCs.

The chain combines TRBV5-6 with TRBJ2-1; 7 bases match TRBD1. The clonotype originates from a human donor with alopecia areata. The input for sequencing was CD4+ T cells sorted from blood, taken at roughly week 52, from a patient treated with tofacitinib. Here the CDR3 DNA reads TGTGCCAGCAGCCCCAGGACAGGTGATGAGCAGTTCTTC. Encoded protein: CASSPRTGDEQFF.